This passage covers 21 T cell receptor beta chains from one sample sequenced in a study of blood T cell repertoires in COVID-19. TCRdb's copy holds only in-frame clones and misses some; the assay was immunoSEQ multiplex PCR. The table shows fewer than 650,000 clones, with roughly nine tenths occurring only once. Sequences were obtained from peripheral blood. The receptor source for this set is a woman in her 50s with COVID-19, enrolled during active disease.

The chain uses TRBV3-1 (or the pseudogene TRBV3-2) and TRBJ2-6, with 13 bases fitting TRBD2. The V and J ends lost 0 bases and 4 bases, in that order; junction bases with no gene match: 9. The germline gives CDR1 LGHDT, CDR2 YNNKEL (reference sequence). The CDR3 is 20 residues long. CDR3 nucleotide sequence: TGTGCCAGCAGCCAAGAGAGACTAGCGGGGGGAGTGAACGGGGCCAACGTCCTGACTTTC. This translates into CASSQERLAGGVNGANVLTF.

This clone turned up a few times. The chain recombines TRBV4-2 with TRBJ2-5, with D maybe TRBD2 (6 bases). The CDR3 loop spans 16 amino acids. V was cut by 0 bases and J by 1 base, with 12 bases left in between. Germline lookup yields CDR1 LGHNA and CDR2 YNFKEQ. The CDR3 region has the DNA TGTGCCAGCAGCCAAGAAGGAGGAGCGGGCCAAGAGACCCAGTACTTC. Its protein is CASSQEGGAGQETQYF.

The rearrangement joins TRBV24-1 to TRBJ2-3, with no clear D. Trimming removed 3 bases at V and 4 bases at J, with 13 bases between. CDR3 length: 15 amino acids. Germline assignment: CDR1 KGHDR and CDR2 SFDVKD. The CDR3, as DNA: TGTGCCACCAGTGATGTCTCCTCCCGGGCAGATACGCAGTATTTT. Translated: CATSDVSSRADTQYF.

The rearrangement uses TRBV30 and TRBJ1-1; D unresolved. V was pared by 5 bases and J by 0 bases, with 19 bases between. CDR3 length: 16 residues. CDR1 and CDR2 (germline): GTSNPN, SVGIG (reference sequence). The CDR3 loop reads CAWDLDIPAMNTEAFF. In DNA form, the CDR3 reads TGTGCCTGGGATCTCGACATCCCCGCCATGAACACTGAAGCTTTCTTT.

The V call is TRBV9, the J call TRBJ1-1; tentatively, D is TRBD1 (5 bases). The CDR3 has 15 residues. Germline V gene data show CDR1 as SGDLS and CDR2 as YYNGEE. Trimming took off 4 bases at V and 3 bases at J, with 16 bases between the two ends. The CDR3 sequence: CASSPGGITDTEAFF. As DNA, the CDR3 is TGTGCCAGCAGCCCCGGGGGAATCACGGACACTGAAGCTTTCTTT.

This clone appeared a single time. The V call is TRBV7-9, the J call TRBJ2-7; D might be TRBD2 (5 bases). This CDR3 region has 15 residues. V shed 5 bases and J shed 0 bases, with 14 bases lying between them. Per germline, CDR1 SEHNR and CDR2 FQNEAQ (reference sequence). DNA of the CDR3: TGTGCCAGCAGCCCCCGAAGGGAGATCTCCTACGAGCAGTACTTC. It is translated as CASSPRREISYEQYF. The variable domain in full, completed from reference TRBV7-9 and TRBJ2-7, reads DTGVSQNPRHKITKRGQNVTFRCDPISEHNRLYWYRQTLGQGPEFLTYFQNEAQLEKSRLLSDRFSAERPKGSFSTLEIQRTEQGDSAMYLCASSPRREISYEQYFGPGTRLTVT.

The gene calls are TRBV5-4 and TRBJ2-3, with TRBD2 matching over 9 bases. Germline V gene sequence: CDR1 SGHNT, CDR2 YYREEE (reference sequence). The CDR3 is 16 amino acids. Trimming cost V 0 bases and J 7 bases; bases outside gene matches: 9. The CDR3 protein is CASSLGLAGRGNTQYF. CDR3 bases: TGTGCCAGCAGCTTGGGTCTAGCGGGGCGAGGGAATACGCAGTATTTT.

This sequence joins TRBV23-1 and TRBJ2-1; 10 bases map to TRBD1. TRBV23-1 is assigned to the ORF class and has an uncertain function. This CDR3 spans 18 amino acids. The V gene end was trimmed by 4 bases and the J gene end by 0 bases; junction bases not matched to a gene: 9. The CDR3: CASSPGQGTQNSYNEQFF. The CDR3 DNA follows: TGCGCCAGCAGTCCGGGACAGGGGACACAAAACTCCTACAATGAGCAGTTCTTC.

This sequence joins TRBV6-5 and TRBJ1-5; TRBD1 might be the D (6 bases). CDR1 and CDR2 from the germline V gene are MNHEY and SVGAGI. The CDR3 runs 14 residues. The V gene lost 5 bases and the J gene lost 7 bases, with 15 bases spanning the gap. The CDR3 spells CASSNNRVGQPQHF. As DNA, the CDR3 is TGTGCCAGCAGTAACAACAGGGTGGGACAGCCCCAGCATTTT.

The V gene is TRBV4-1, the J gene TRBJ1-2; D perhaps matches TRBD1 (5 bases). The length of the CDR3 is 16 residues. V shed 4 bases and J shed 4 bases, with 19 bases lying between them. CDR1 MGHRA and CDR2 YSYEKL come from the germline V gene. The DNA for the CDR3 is TGCGCCAGCAGCCCTCCCTTCCCCGGCAGGGTCTATGGCTACACCTTC. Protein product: CASSPPFPGRVYGYTF.

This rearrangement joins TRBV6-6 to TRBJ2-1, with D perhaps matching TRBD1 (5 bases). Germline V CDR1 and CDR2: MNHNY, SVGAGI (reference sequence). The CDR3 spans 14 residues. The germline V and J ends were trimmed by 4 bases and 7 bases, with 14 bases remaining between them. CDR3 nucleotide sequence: TGTGCCAGCAGTTTCCGACAGAATTTAAATGAGCAGTTCTTC. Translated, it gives CASSFRQNLNEQFF.

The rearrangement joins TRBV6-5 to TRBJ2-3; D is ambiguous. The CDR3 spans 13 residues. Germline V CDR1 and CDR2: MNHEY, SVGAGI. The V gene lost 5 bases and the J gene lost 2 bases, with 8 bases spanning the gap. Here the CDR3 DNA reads TGTGCCAGCAGTCAGGCCAACACAGATACGCAGTATTTT. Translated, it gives CASSQANTDTQYF.

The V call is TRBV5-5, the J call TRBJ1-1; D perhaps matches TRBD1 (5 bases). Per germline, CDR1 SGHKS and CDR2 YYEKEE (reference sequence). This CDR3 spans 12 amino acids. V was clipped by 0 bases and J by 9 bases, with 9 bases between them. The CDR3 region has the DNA TGTGCCAGCAGCTTGGGGACACAACAAGCTTTCTTT. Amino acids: CASSLGTQQAFF.

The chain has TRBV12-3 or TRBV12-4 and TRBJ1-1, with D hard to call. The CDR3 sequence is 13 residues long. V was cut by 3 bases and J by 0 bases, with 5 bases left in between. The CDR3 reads CASSFGLNTEAFF. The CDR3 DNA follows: TGTGCCAGCAGTTTCGGGTTGAACACTGAAGCTTTCTTT.

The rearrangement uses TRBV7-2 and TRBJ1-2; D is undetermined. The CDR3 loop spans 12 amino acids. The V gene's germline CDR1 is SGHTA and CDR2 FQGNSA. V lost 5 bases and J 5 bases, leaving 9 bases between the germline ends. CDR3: CASSPEAYGYTF. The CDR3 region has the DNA TGTGCCAGCAGCCCAGAGGCTTATGGCTACACCTTC.

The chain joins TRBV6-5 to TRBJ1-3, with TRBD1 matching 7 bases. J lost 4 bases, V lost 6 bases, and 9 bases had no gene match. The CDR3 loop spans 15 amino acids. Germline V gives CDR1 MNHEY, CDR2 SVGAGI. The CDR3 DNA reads TGTGCCAGCAGCTTTACCGGGACAGAAGGAAACACCATATATTTT. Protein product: CASSFTGTEGNTIYF.

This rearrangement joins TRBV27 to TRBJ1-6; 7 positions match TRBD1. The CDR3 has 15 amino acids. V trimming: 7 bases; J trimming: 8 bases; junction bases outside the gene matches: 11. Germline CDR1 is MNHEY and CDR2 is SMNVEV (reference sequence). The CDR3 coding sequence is TGTGCCAGCACCCTCAGACAGGGTCTCCATTCACCCCTCCACTTT. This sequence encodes CASTLRQGLHSPLHF.

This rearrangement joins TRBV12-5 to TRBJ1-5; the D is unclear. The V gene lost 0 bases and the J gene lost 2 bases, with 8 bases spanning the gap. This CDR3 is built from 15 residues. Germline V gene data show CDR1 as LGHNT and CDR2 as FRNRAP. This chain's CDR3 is CASGLVPGGNQPQHF. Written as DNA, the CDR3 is TGTGCTAGTGGTTTGGTACCGGGAGGCAATCAGCCCCAGCATTTT.

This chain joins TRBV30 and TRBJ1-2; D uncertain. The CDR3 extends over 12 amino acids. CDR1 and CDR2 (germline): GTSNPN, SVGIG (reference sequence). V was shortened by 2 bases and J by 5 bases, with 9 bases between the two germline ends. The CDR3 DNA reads TGTGCCTGGAGTCGAGGACTGTATGGCTACACCTTC. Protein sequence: CAWSRGLYGYTF.

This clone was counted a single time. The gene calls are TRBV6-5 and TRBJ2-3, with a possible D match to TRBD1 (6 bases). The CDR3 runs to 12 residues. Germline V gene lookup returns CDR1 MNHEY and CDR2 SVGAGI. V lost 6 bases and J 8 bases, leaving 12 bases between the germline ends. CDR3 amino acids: CASSLVRGTQYF. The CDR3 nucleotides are TGTGCCAGCAGCCTCGTCAGGGGTACGCAGTATTTT.

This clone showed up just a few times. CDR3 bases: TGTGCCAGCAGCCCCCCGGATTCACCCCTCCACTTT. The encoded protein is CASSPPDSPLHF. This chain links TRBV3-1 (or the pseudogene TRBV3-2) with TRBJ1-6; D ambiguous. The germline V gene has CDR1 LGHDT and CDR2 YNNKEL (reference sequence). V lost 4 bases and J 8 bases, leaving 6 bases between the germline ends. The length of the CDR3 is 12 residues.